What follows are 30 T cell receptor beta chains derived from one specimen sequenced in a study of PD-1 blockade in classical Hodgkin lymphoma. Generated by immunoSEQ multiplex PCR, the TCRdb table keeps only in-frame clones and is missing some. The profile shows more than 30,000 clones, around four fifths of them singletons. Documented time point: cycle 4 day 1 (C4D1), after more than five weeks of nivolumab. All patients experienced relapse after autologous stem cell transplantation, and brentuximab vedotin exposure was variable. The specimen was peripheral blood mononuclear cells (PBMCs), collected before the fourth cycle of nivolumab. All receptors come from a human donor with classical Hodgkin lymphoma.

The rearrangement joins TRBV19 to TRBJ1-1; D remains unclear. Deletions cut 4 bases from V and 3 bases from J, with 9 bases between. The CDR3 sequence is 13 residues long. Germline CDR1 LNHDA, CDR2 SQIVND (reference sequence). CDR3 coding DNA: TGTGCCAGTAGTACGGACGGTGACACTGAAGCTTTCTTT. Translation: CASSTDGDTEAFF.

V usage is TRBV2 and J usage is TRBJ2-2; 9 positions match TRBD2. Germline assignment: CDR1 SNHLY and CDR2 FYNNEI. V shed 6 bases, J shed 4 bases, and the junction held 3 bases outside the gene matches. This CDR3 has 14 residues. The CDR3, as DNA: TGTGCCAGCAGAAGCGGGGGGTCCACCGGGGAGCTGTTTTTT. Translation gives CASRSGGSTGELFF.

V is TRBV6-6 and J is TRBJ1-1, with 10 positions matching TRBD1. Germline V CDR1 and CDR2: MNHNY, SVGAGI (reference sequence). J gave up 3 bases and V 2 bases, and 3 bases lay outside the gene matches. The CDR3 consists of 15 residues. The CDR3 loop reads CASSYGGQGHTEAFF. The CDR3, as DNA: TGTGCCAGCAGTTACGGGGGACAGGGGCACACTGAAGCTTTCTTT.

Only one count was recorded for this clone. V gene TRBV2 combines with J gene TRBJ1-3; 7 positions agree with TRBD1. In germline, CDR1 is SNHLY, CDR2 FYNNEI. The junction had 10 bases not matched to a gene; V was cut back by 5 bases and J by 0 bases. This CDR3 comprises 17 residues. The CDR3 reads CASSLTGTDLSGNTIYF. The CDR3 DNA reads TGTGCCAGCAGTTTGACAGGGACAGACCTCTCTGGAAACACCATATATTTT.

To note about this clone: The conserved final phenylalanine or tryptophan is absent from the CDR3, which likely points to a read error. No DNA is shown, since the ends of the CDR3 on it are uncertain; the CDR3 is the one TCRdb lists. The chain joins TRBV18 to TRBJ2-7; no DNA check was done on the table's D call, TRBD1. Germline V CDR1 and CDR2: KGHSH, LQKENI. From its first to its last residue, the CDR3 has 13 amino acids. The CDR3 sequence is CASSPHADGQPLL.

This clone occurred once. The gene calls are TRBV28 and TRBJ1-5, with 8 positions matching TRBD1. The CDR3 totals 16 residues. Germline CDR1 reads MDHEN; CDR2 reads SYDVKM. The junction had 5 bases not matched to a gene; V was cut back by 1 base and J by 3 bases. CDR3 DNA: TGTGCCAGCAGTTTATCGACAGGGGCCTTCAATCAGCCCCAGCATTTT. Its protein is CASSLSTGAFNQPQHF.

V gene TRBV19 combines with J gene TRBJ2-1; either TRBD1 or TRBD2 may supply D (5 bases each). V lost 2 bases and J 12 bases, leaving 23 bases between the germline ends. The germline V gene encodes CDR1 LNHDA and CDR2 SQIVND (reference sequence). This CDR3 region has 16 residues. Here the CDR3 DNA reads TGTGCCAGTAGTATATATTCCCGGCAGGGTGTAGAGGGGCAGTTCTTC. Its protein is CASSIYSRQGVEGQFF.

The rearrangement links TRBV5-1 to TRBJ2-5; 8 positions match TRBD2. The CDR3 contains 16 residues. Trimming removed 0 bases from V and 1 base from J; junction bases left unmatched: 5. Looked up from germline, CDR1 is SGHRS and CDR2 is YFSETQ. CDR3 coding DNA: TGCGCCAGCAGCTTGGGAGCGGGGGTCCTCCAAGAGACCCAGTACTTC. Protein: CASSLGAGVLQETQYF.

The CDR3, as DNA: TGCAGCGCTGTGGGGGAGGCTAGCGGGGTCCACTCCTACAATGAGCAGTTCTTC. This translates into CSAVGEASGVHSYNEQFF. The chain couples TRBV29-1 to TRBJ2-1; TRBD2 matches at 9 bases. This CDR3 spans 18 amino acids. J was trimmed by 0 bases and V by 7 bases; bases with no gene match: 16. In germline, CDR1 is SQVTM, CDR2 ANQGSEA.

This CDR3 is CASRGPRMNTEAFF. The CDR3 DNA is TGTGCCAGCAGGGGGCCCAGGATGAACACTGAAGCTTTCTTT. The rearrangement links TRBV2 to TRBJ1-1; TRBD1 might be the D (5 bases). The CDR3 loop spans 14 amino acids. Trimming cost V 6 bases and J 0 bases, with 11 bases left between them. Germline V lookup: CDR1 SNHLY, CDR2 FYNNEI.

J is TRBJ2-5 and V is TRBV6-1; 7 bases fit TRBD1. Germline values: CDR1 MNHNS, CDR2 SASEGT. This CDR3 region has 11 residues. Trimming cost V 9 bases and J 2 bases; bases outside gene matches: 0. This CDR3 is CARGQQETQYF. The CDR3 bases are TGTGCCAGGGGACAGCAAGAGACCCAGTACTTC.

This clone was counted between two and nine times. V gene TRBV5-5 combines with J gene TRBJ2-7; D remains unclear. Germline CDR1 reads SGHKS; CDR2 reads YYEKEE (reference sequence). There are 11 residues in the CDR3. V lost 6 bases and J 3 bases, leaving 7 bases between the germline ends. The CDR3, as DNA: TGTGCCAGCACCGGGTTCTACGAGCAGTACTTC. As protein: CASTGFYEQYF.

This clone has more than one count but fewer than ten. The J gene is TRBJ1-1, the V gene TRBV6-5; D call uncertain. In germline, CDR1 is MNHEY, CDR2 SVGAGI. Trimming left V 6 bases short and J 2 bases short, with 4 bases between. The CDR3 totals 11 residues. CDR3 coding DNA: TGTGCCAGCAGCAGAAACACTGAAGCTTTCTTT. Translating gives CASSRNTEAFF.

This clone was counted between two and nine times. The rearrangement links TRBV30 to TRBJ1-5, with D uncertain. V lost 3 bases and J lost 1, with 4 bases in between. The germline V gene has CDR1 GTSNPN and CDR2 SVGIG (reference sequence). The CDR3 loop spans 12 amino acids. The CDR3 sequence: CAWSLSNQPQHF. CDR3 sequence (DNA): TGTGCCTGGAGCCTCAGCAATCAGCCCCAGCATTTT.

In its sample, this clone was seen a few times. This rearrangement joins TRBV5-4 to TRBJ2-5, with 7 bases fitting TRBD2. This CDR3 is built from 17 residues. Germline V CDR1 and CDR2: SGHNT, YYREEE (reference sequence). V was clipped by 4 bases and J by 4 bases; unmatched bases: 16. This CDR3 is CASSTLGEGERRETQYF. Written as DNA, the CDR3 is TGTGCCAGCAGCACCCTTGGGGAGGGAGAGCGCCGAGAGACCCAGTACTTC.

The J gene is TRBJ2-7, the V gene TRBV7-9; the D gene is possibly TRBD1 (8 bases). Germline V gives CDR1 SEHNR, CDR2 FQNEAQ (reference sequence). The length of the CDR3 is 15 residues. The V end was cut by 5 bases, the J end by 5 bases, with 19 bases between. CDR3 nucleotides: TGTGCCAGCAGCCGAGACAGGGGAGGGATGAACGAGCAGTACTTC. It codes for CASSRDRGGMNEQYF.

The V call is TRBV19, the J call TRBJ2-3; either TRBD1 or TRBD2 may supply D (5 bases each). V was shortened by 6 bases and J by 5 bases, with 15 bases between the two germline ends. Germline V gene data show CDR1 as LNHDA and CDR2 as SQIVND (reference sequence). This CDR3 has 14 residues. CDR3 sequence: CASRPGRAIDTQYF. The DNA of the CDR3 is TGTGCCAGTAGGCCGGGACGGGCAATAGATACGCAGTATTTT.

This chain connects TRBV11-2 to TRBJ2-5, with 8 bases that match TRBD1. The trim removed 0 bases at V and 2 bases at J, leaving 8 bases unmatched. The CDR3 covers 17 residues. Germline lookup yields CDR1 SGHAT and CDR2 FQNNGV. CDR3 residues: CASSLEEWTGNQETQYF. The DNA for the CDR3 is TGTGCCAGCAGCTTAGAGGAATGGACAGGGAATCAAGAGACCCAGTACTTC.

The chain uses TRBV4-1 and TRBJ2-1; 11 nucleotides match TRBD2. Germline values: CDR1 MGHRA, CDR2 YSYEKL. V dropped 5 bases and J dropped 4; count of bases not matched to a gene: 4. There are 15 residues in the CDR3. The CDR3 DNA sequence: TGCGCCAGCAGCTTCCGACTAGCGGGGTACAATGAGCAGTTCTTC. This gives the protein CASSFRLAGYNEQFF.

CDR3 DNA: TGTGCCAGCAGCCCGGGACAGCTGAACACTGAAGCTTTCTTT. This codes for CASSPGQLNTEAFF. The chain has TRBV6-6 and TRBJ1-1; 7 bases fit TRBD1. Trimming took 6 bases from V and 0 from J; bases not matched to a gene: 4. This CDR3 is 14 amino acids long. Germline V gives CDR1 MNHNY, CDR2 SVGAGI (reference sequence).

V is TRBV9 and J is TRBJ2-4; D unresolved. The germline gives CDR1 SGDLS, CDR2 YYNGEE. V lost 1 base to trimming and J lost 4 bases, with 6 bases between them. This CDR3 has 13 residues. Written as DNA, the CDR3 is TGTGCCAGCAGCGTATCGGATAAAAACATTCAGTACTTC. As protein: CASSVSDKNIQYF. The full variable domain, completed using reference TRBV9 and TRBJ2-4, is DSGVTQTPKHLITATGQRVTLRCSPRSGDLSVYWYQQSLDQGLQFLIQYYNGEERAKGNILERFSAQQFPDLHSELNLSSLELGDSALYFCASSVSDKNIQYFGAGTRLSVL.

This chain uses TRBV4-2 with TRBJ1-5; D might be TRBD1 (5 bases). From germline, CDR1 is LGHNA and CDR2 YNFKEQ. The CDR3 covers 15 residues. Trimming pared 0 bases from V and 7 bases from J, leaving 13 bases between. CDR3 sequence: CASSQDLGGGQPQHF. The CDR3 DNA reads TGTGCCAGCAGCCAAGATTTGGGGGGGGGACAGCCCCAGCATTTT.

The DNA for the CDR3 is TGTGCCAGCAGCCGGTTTAACTTATCCCCGGGCGGACGGAATAATGAAAAACTGTTTTTT. The encoded protein is CASSRFNLSPGGRNNEKLFF. This rearrangement joins TRBV14 to TRBJ1-4; D unclear. The CDR3 is made up of 20 amino acids. Germline V gene sequence: CDR1 SGHDN, CDR2 FVKESK. V was clipped by 4 bases and J by 4 bases, with 28 bases between them.

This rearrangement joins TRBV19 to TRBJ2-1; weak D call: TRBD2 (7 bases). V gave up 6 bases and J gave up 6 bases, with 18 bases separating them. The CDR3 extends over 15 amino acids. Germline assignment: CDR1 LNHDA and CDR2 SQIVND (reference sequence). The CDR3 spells CASSLLGGDFNEQFF. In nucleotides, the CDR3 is TGTGCCAGTAGCCTCCTAGGGGGGGATTTCAATGAGCAGTTCTTC.

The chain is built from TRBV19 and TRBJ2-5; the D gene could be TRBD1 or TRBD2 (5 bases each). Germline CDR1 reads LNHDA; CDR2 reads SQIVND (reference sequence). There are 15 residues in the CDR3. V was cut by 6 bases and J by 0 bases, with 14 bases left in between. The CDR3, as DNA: TGTGCCAGTAGCAGACAGCGGACGTACCAAGAGACCCAGTACTTC. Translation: CASSRQRTYQETQYF.

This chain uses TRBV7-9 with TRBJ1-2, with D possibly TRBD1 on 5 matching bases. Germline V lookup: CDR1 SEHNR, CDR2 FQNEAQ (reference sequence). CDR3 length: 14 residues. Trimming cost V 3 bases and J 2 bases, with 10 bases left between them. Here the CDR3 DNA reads TGTGCCAGCAGCTTGGGCCAGGGCAACTATGGCTACACCTTC. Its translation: CASSLGQGNYGYTF. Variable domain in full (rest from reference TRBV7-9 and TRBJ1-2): DTGVSQNPRHKITKRGQNVTFRCDPISEHNRLYWYRQTLGQGPEFLTYFQNEAQLEKSRLLSDRFSAERPKGSFSTLEIQRTEQGDSAMYLCASSLGQGNYGYTFGSGTRLTVV.

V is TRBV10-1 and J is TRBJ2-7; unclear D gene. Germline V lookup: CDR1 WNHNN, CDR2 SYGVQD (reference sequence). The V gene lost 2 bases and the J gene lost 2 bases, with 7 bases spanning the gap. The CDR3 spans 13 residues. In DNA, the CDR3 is TGCGCCAGCAGTGAGGGCATAACCTACGAGCAGTACTTC. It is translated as CASSEGITYEQYF.

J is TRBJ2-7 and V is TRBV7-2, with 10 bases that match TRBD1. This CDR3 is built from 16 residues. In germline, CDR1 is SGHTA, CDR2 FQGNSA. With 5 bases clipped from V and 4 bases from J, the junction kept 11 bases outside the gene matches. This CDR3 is CASSLQGGTGEYEQYF. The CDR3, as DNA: TGTGCCAGCAGCCTCCAAGGAGGGACAGGGGAGTACGAGCAGTACTTC.

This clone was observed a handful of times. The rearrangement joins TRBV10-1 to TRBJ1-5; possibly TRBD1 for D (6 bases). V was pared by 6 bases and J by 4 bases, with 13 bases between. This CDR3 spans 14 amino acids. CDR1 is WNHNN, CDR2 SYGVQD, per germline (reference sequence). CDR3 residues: CASRRRTENQPQHF. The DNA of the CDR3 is TGCGCCAGCAGGAGGAGGACAGAGAATCAGCCCCAGCATTTT.

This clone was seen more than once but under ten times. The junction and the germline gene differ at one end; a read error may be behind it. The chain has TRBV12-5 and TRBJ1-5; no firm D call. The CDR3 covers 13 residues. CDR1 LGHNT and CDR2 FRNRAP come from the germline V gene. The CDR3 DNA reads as TGTGCTAGTTGTTTGGAGAGCAATCAGCCCCAGCATTTT. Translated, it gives CASCLESNQPQHF.